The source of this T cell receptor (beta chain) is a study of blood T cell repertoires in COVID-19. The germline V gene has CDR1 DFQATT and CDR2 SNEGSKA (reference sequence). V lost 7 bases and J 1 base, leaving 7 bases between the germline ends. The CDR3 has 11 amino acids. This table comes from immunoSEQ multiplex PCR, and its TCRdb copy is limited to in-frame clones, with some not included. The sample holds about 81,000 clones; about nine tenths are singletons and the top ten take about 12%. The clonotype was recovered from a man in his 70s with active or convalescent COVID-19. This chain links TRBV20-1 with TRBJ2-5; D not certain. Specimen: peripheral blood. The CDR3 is CSGHLQETQYF. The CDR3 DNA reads TGCAGTGGGCACCTCCAAGAGACCCAGTACTTC.